This T cell receptor beta chain originates from a study of cytomegalovirus exposure and HLA in healthy donors. Germline CDR1 is ENHRY and CDR2 is SYGVKD. Losses at the gene ends were 1 base for V and 4 bases for J; bases not matched to a gene: 6. The CDR3 is made up of 17 amino acids. As for this clone: The antigen is undetermined.

Unrecorded immune exposure was likely among donors, who were nominally healthy when sampled. The study, taken as a whole, reports: The classifier reportedly diagnosed cytomegalovirus status with high sensitivity and specificity. In a later analysis, TCR beta V- and J-gene trimming was associated with a missense DCLRE1C variant.

This PCR relied on a set of 60 Vbeta primers and 13 Jbeta primers. Libraries were prepared by immunoSEQ multiplex PCR; TCRdb keeps only in-frame clonotypes and omits some of them. The sample contains about 130,000 clones, around 85% of which appear only once. The sequenced material came from PBMCs. The clonotype comes from a boy younger than 18 in good health and CMV-seronegative. V is TRBV10-3 and J is TRBJ2-1; TRBD2 agrees at 11 bases. CDR3 nucleotide sequence: TGTGCCATCAGTGAGTTCGCGGGACTAGCGGATTACAATGAGCAGTTCTTC. It is translated as CAISEFAGLADYNEQFF.